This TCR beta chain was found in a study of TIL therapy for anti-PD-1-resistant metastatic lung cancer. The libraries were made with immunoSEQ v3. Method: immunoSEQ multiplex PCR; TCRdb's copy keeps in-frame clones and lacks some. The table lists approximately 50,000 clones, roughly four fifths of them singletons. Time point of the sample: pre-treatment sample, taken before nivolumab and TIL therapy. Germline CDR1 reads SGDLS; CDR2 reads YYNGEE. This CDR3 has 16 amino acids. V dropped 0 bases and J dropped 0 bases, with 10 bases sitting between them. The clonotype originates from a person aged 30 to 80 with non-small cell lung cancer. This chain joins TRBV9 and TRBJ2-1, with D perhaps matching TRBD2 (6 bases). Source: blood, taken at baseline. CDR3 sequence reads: CASSVVDSGSYNEQFF. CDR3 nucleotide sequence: TGTGCCAGCAGCGTAGTGGATAGCGGCTCCTACAATGAGCAGTTCTTC.